The rows below give T cell receptor beta chains drawn from one sample of a study of T cells in Graves' hyperthyroidism and ophthalmopathy. One entry per CDR3 protein, called by TCRdb with MiXCR from the multiplex PCR reads. The table has over 700,000 distinct CDR3 sequences, approximately 18% seen once; the top ten hold 16%. The specimen sequenced was blood. The receptors were sampled from a woman in her forties or fifties with Graves' hyperthyroidism that later progressed to Graves' ophthalmopathy. Each CDR3 is given with its conserved first and last residue. The D gene is left open where the match is weak. Where a row states a size, it is once, few, many or the class of an expanded clone; other rows omit it.

clone_size	d_call	cdr3_length	v_call	j_call	cdr3_aa	cdr3_nt
few	TRBD1	15	TRBV12-3/TRBV12-4	TRBJ2-1	CASRRTGPSYNEQFF	TGTGCCAGCAGGCGGACAGGACCCTCCTACAATGAGCAGTTCTTC
NA	TRBD1	18	TRBV28	TRBJ1-6	CASSSLVTGTGNRSPLHF	TGTGCCAGCAGTTCATTGGTTACCGGGACAGGGAATAGGTCACCCCTCCACTTT
many	NA	14	TRBV7-9	TRBJ2-5	CASTQDAPLRTQYF	TGTGCCAGCACCCAAGACGCACCATTAAGGACCCAGTACTTC
many	TRBD1	15	TRBV5-1	TRBJ2-2	CASSLRQGATGELFF	TGCGCCAGCAGCTTAAGACAGGGAGCCACCGGGGAGCTGTTTTTT
many	TRBD2	14	TRBV11-2	TRBJ2-5	CASSPGLDKRVQYF	TGTGCCAGCAGCCCGGGACTAGACAAGAGAGTCCAGTACTTC
many	NA	15	TRBV18	TRBJ2-3	CASSPRVSSTDTQYF	TGTGCCAGCTCACCGAGGGTATCTAGCACAGATACGCAGTATTTT
few	NA	14	TRBV19	TRBJ2-2	CASRGTRRTGELFF	TGTGCCAGTAGGGGGACCCGAAGGACCGGGGAGCTGTTTTTT
many	NA	15	TRBV12-3/TRBV12-4	TRBJ2-3	CASRWTPEHSDTQYF	TGTGCCAGCAGATGGACCCCTGAGCACTCAGATACGCAGTATTTT
many	NA	16	TRBV5-1	TRBJ2-7	CASSRTGTYESYEQYF	TGCGCCAGCAGCCGAACCGGGACTTACGAAAGCTACGAGCAGTACTTC
NA	NA	15	TRBV9	TRBJ1-1	CASSTLDGTLSEAFF	TGTGCCAGCAGCACCCTTGACGGGACGTTGTCTGAAGCTTTCTTT
NA	NA	13	TRBV7-9	TRBJ1-2	CASSLVSGQGYTF	TGTGCCAGCAGCTTAGTGTCAGGGCAAGGCTACACCTTC
few	NA	16	TRBV3-1	TRBJ2-4	CASSQDGRGGKNIQYF	TGTGCCAGCAGCCAAGATGGGAGAGGGGGCAAAAACATTCAGTACTTC
NA	TRBD2	14	TRBV13	TRBJ2-3	CASYREGGPDTQYF	TGTGCCAGCTACCGGGAGGGGGGGCCAGATACGCAGTATTTT
few	TRBD1	14	TRBV10-3	TRBJ1-1	CAISRQGANTEAFF	TGTGCCATCAGTCGACAGGGGGCGAACACTGAAGCTTTCTTT
many	NA	13	TRBV3-1	TRBJ2-5	CASSQDTAGTQYF	TGTGCCAGCAGCCAAGACACCGCCGGGACCCAGTACTTC
NA	TRBD1	13	TRBV24-1	TRBJ1-5	CATRQGPNQPQHF	TGTGCCACAAGACAGGGACCTAATCAGCCCCAGCATTTT
many	TRBD2	14	TRBV6-1	TRBJ2-5	CASSPGGPGETQYF	TGTGCCAGCAGTCCGGGGGGGCCCGGGGAGACCCAGTACTTC
NA	NA	15	TRBV20-1	TRBJ2-2	CSANDRSLGTGELFF	TGCAGTGCAAATGACCGGTCCTTGGGGACCGGGGAGCTGTTTTTT
many	NA	18	TRBV2	TRBJ1-5	CASSERSLGGSLNQPQHF	TGTGCCAGCAGTGAACGAAGTCTTGGTGGAAGCCTAAATCAGCCCCAGCATTTT
few	NA	16	TRBV18	TRBJ2-1	CASSPLPGTADNEQFF	TGTGCCAGCTCACCATTACCCGGGACGGCCGACAATGAGCAGTTCTTC
few	NA	14	TRBV7-9	TRBJ1-1	CASTYPRGPTEAFF	TGTGCCAGCACCTACCCTCGGGGACCCACTGAAGCTTTCTTT
NA	NA	17	TRBV7-9	TRBJ2-3	CASSLAGDRRSGDTQYF	TGTGCCAGCAGCTTAGCGGGGGATCGACGGTCAGGAGATACGCAGTATTTT
many	TRBD2	15	TRBV5-1	TRBJ2-3	CASSLASGGSDTQYF	TGTGCCAGCAGTTTAGCTAGCGGGGGTTCAGATACGCAGTATTTT
many	NA	14	TRBV2	TRBJ1-2	CASSEAGSIYGYTF	TGTGCCAGCAGTGAAGCGGGATCAATCTATGGCTACACCTTC
many	NA	12	TRBV30	TRBJ2-5	CAWSATGQLGHF	TGTGCCTGGAGTGCCACCGGACAGCTGGGACACTTC
NA	NA	13	TRBV29-1	TRBJ1-1	CSVSRAVDTEAFF	TGCAGCGTAAGCCGGGCAGTGGACACTGAAGCTTTCTTT
few	NA	13	TRBV7-3	TRBJ2-1	CASSLGGQSEQFF	TGTGCCAGCAGCCTGGGGGGGCAGAGTGAGCAGTTCTTC
NA	NA	15	TRBV4-1	TRBJ1-1	CASSQGKGVGSEAFF	TGCGCCAGCAGCCAAGGCAAGGGAGTAGGGTCTGAAGCTTTCTTT
NA	NA	16	TRBV7-2	TRBJ2-3	CASSSSWGAFTDTQYF	TGTGCCAGCAGCTCATCTTGGGGGGCGTTCACAGATACGCAGTATTTT
few	TRBD2	15	TRBV12-3/TRBV12-4	TRBJ2-7	CASSFRLAGDYEQYF	TGTGCCAGCAGTTTCCGACTAGCGGGGGACTACGAGCAGTACTTC
many	NA	12	TRBV20-1	TRBJ2-1	CSARFPYNEQFF	TGCAGTGCTAGATTCCCGTACAATGAGCAGTTCTTC
NA	TRBD2	18	TRBV9	TRBJ2-5	CASSLSGLAGGREETQYF	TGTGCCAGCAGCCTCAGTGGGCTAGCGGGGGGACGTGAAGAGACCCAGTACTTC